This T cell receptor beta chain stems from a study of T cell responses to AZD1222 COVID-19 vaccine. This table comes from immunoSEQ multiplex PCR, and its TCRdb copy is limited to in-frame clones, with some not included. This sample yields 100,000 or so clones, of which 70% to 90% are seen a single time; about an eighth belongs to the top ten. The germline CDR1 and CDR2 sequences are SGHRS and YFSETQ. The V segment lost 4 bases and the J segment 4 bases; nucleotides outside the gene matches: 3. The CDR3 loop spans 13 amino acids. The J gene is TRBJ2-7, the V gene TRBV5-1, with TRBD1 identical over 9 bases. The sample consisted of peripheral blood, taken on day 0 of AZD1222 vaccination. This clonotype was obtained from an adult in good health. In nucleotides, the CDR3 is TGCGCCAGCAGCCGACAGGGGGAATACGAGCAGTACTTC. Its translation: CASSRQGEYEQYF. The entire variable domain, with the rest obtained from reference TRBV5-1 and TRBJ2-7, is as follows: KAGVTQTPRYLIKTRGQQVTLSCSPISGHRSVSWYQQTPGQGLQFLFEYFSETQRNKGNFPGRFSGRQFSNSRSEMNVSTLELGDSALYLCASSRQGEYEQYFGPGTRLTVT.